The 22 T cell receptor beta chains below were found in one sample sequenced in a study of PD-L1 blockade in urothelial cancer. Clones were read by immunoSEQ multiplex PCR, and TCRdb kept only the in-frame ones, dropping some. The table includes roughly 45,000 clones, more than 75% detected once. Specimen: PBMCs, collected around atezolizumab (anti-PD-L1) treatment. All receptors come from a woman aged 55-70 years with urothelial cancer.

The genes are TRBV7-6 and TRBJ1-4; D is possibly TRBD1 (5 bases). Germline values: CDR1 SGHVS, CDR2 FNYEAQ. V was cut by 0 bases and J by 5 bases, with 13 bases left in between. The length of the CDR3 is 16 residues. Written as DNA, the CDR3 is TGTGCCAGCAGCTTAGCGCTGGCAGGGTGGAATGAAAAACTGTTTTTT. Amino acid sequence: CASSLALAGWNEKLFF.

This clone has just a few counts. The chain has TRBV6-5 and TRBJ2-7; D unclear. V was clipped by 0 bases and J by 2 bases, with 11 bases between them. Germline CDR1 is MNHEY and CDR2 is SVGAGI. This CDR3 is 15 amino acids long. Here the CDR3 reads CASSYSRGATYEQYF. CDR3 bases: TGTGCCAGCAGTTACTCGAGAGGAGCAACCTACGAGCAGTACTTC.

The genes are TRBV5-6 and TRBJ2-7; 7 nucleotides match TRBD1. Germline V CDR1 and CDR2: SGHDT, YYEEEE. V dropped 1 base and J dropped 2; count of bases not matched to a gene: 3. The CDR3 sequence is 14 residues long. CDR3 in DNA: TGTGCCAGCAGCTTGAACCAGGGGGCCTACGAGCAGTACTTC. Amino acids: CASSLNQGAYEQYF.

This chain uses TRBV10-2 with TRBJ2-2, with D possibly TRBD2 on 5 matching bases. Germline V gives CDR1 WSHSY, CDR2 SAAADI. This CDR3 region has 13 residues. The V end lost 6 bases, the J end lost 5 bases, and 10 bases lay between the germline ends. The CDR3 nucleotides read TGCGCCAGCAGGCCCCGGGGTACCGGGGAGCTGTTTTTT. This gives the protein CASRPRGTGELFF.

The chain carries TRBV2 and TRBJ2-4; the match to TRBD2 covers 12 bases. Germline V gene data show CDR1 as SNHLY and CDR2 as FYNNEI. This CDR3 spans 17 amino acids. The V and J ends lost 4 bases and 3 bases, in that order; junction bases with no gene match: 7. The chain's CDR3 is CASSGLAGGVGKNIQYF. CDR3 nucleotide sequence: TGTGCCAGCAGTGGTCTAGCGGGGGGGGTCGGCAAAAACATTCAGTACTTC.

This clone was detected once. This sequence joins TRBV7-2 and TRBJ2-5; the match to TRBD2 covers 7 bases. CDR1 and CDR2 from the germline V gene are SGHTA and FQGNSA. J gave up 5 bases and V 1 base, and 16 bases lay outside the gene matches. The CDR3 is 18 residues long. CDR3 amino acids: CASSLGPLLAGVQETQYF. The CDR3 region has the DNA TGTGCCAGCAGCTTAGGACCTTTGTTGGCGGGGGTGCAGGAGACCCAGTACTTC.

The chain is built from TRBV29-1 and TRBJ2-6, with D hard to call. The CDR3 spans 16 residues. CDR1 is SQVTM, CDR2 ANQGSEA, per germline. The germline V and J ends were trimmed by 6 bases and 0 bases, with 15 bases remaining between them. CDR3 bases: TGCAGCGTGCTGCCAGGCTCAATCTCTGGGGCCAACGTCCTGACTTTC. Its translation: CSVLPGSISGANVLTF.

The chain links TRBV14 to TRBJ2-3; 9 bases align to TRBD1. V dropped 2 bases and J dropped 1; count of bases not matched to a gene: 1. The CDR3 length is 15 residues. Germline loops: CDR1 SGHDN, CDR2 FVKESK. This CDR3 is CASSQRTGGTDTQYF. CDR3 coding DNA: TGTGCCAGCAGCCAACGGACAGGGGGCACAGATACGCAGTATTTT.

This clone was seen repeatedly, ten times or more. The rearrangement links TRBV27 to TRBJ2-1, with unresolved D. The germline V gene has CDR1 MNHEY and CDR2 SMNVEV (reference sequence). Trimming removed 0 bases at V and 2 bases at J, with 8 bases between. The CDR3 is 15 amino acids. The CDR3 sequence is CASSLSRSTYNEQFF. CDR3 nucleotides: TGTGCCAGCAGTTTATCGAGGTCCACCTACAATGAGCAGTTCTTC.

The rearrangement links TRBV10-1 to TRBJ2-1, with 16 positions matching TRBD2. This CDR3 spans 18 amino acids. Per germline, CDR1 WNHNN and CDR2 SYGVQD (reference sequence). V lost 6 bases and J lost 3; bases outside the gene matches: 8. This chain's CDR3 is CASSAGTSGGAFYNEQFF. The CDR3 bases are TGCGCCAGCAGCGCCGGGACTAGCGGGGGGGCCTTCTACAATGAGCAGTTCTTC.

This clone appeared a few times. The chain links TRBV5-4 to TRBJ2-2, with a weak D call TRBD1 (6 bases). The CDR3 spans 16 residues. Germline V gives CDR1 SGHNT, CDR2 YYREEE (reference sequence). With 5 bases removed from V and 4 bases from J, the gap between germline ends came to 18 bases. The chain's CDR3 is CASSSGQLSSTGELFF. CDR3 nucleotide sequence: TGTGCCAGCAGTTCCGGACAGTTAAGTTCCACCGGGGAGCTGTTTTTT.

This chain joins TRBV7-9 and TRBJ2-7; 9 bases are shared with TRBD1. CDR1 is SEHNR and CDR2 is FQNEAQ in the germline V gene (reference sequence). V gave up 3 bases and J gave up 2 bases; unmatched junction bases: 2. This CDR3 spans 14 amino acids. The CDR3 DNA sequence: TGTGCCAGCAGCTTTGGGACAGGGACCTACGAGCAGTACTTC. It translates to CASSFGTGTYEQYF.

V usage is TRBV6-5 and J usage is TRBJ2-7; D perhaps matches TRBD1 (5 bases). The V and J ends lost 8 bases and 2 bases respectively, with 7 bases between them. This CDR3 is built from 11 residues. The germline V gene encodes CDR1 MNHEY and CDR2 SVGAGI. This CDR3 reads CASGQPYEQYF. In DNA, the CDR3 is TGTGCCAGCGGACAACCCTACGAGCAGTACTTC.

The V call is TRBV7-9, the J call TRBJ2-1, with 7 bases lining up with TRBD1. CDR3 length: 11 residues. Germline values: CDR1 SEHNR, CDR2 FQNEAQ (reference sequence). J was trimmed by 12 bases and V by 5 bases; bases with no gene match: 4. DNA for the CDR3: TGTGCCAGCAGCATGGGACAGCGGCAGTTCTTC. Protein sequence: CASSMGQRQFF.

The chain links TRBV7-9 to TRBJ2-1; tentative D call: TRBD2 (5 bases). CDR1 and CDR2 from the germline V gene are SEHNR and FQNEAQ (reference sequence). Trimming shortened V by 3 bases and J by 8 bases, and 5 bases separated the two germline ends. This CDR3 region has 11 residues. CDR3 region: CASSFGDEQFF. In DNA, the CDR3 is TGTGCCAGCAGCTTCGGGGATGAGCAGTTCTTC. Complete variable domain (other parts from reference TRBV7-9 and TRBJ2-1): DTGVSQNPRHKITKRGQNVTFRCDPISEHNRLYWYRQTLGQGPEFLTYFQNEAQLEKSRLLSDRFSAERPKGSFSTLEIQRTEQGDSAMYLCASSFGDEQFFGPGTRLTVL.

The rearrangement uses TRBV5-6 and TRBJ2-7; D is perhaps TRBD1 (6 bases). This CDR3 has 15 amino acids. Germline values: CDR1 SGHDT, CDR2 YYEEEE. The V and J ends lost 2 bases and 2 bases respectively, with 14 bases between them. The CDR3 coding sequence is TGTGCCAGCAGCTTACGACAGGCCGTCGCCTACGAGCAGTACTTC. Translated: CASSLRQAVAYEQYF.

CDR3 in amino acids: CASSPTTGPFQETQYF. The DNA for the CDR3 is TGCGCCAGCAGCCCCACGACAGGACCATTCCAAGAGACCCAGTACTTC. The chain uses TRBV4-1 and TRBJ2-5; possibly TRBD1 for D (6 bases). Germline-derived CDR1 and CDR2 are MGHRA and YSYEKL. This CDR3 is built from 16 residues. Trimming removed 4 bases from V and 1 base from J, with 16 bases in between.

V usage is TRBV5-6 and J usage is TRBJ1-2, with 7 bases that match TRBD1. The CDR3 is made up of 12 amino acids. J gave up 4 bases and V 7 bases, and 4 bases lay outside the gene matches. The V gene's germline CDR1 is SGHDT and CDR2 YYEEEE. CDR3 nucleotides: TGTGCCAGCCAAAGGACAGGCTATGGCTACACCTTC. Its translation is CASQRTGYGYTF.

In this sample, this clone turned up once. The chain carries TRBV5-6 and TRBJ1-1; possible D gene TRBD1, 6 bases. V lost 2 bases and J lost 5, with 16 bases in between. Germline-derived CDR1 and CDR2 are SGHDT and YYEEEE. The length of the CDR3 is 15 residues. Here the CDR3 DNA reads TGTGCCAGCAGCTTAAAGTCAGGGGAAGTAACTGAAGCTTTCTTT. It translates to CASSLKSGEVTEAFF.

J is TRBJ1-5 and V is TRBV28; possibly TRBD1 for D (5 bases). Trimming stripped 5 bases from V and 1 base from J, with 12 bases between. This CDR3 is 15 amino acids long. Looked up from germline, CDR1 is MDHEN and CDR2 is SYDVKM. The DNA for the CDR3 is TGTGCCAGCAGTCTTCCAGGGATAAGCAATCAGCCCCAGCATTTT. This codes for CASSLPGISNQPQHF. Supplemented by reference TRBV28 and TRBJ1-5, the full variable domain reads DVKVTQSSRYLVKRTGEKVFLECVQDMDHENMFWYRQDPGLGLRLIYFSYDVKMKEKGDIPEGYSVSREKKERFSLILESASTNQTSMYLCASSLPGISNQPQHFGDGTRLSIL.

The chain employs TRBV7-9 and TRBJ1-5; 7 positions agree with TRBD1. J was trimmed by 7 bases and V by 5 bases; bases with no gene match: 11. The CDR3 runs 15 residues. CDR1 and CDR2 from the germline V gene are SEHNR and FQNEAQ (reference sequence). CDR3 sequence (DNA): TGTGCCAGCAGCCCCCTAGGGGGCGTTTTACAGCCCCAGCATTTT. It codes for CASSPLGGVLQPQHF. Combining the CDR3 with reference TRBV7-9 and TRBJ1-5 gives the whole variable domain DTGVSQNPRHKITKRGQNVTFRCDPISEHNRLYWYRQTLGQGPEFLTYFQNEAQLEKSRLLSDRFSAERPKGSFSTLEIQRTEQGDSAMYLCASSPLGGVLQPQHFGDGTRLSIL.

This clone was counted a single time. Here the CDR3 DNA reads TGTGCCAGCAGCGTAGACGCAGGCGCTGAAGCTTTCTTT. Protein product: CASSVDAGAEAFF. This chain joins TRBV9 and TRBJ1-1; no reliable D call. Germline assignment: CDR1 SGDLS and CDR2 YYNGEE. Trimming removed 0 bases from V and 6 bases from J, with 9 bases in between. There are 13 residues in the CDR3.